The rows below give T cell receptor beta chains drawn from one sample of a study of tumor-infiltrating lymphocytes in localized non-small cell lung cancer. The assay was immunoSEQ multiplex PCR, and TCRdb's table has in-frame clones only and misses some. The table includes over 15,000 clones, more than 40% detected once. What was sequenced was lung tumor tissue. All receptors derive from a human donor with non-small cell lung cancer. Both conserved end residues are part of each CDR3. A D gene is named only where the DNA matches it firmly. Only some rows state a clone size, as once, few, many or a class for expanded clones.

. TRBJ1-1 TRBV5-4 . TGTGCCAGCAGCTTGGCCACTTGGCAGCTAAACACTGAAGCTTTCTTT CASSLATWQLNTEAFF
. TRBJ2-4 TRBV7-2 . TGTGCCAGCGCGTCAGGGGGGGTCGGGAGAAACATTCAGTACTTC CASASGGVGRNIQYF
. TRBJ2-3 TRBV6-4 TRBD2 TGTGCCAGCAGTGAGCGGGGGGGCACAGATACGCAGTATTTT CASSERGGTDTQYF
. TRBJ2-6 TRBV10-3 TRBD1 TGTGCCATCGGAATACAGGGGGTAGGGGCCAACGTCCTGACTTTC CAIGIQGVGANVLTF
. TRBJ2-5 TRBV29-1 TRBD1 TGCAGCGTTGCCCGGACAGGGAAAGTTCTGGGAGAGACCCAGTACTTC CSVARTGKVLGETQYF
. TRBJ1-1 TRBV9 TRBD1 TGTGCCAGCAAGGGGGACAGTCAGCCTGAAGCTTTCTTT CASKGDSQPEAFF
. TRBJ1-4 TRBV6-5 . TGTGCCAGCAGTAACACCATCTCTAATGAAAAACTGTTTTTT CASSNTISNEKLFF
. TRBJ1-1 TRBV19 . TGTGCCAGTAGTATGAAATTCAGGGTGGACACTGAAGCTTTCTTT CASSMKFRVDTEAFF
. TRBJ2-1 TRBV9 . TGTGCCAGCAGCGTAGTGAGTCAAAATGAGCAGTTCTTC CASSVVSQNEQFF
. TRBJ2-7 TRBV4-1 . TGCGCCAGCAGCCAAGATCAAACGCCTACTAACGAGCAGTACTTC CASSQDQTPTNEQYF
once TRBJ2-7 TRBV7-2 . TGTGCCAGCAGCCAAGAGGGAAGTACCGAGCAGTACTTC CASSQEGSTEQYF
. TRBJ2-2 TRBV7-9 . TGTGCCAGCAGCCACGGGCCCGGGGAGCTGTTTTTT CASSHGPGELFF
. TRBJ2-3 TRBV5-4 . TGTGCCAGCAGGGCAGGAGGAGATACGCAGTATTTT CASRAGGDTQYF
. TRBJ1-1 TRBV5-1 TRBD1 TGCGCCAGCACCCCCGGGACAGGGGCTGTTGAAGCTTTCTTT CASTPGTGAVEAFF
. TRBJ1-2 TRBV7-9 . TGTGCCAGCAGCTTAACGGGGGGCTATGGCTACACCTTC CASSLTGGYGYTF
few TRBJ1-2 TRBV5-6 . TGTGCCAGCAGCGGGGAGTTGAGTCTAGGAGGCTACACCTTC CASSGELSLGGYTF
few TRBJ2-7 TRBV7-3 . TGTGCCAGCAGCCCCACCGGGACTCACTACTACGAGCAGTACTTC CASSPTGTHYYEQYF
. TRBJ1-5 TRBV6-5 . TGTGCCAGCAGGCTTAAGACGGAGTCTAATCAGCCCCAGCATTTT CASRLKTESNQPQHF
. TRBJ1-3 TRBV30 . TGTGCCACAGAACAGGGTCCCGGAAACACCATATATTTT CATEQGPGNTIYF
once TRBJ2-7 TRBV30 TRBD1 TGTGCCACAGGGGGATCCTACGAGCAGTACTTC CATGGSYEQYF
. TRBJ1-1 TRBV28 . TGTGCCAGCAGTTCCCGAACCCCACGGAACACTGAAGCTTTCTTT CASSSRTPRNTEAFF
. TRBJ2-7 TRBV6-5 . TGTGCCAGCAGACTGGAGGGGCGGGAGCAGTACTTC CASRLEGREQYF
. TRBJ2-1 TRBV6-5 TRBD1 TGTGCCAGCAGAGCGGGACAGGGGAGGGGTGAGCAGTTCTTC CASRAGQGRGEQFF
many TRBJ2-1 TRBV14 . TGTGCCAGCAGCCAAGAACTAGCTTTTAATGAGCAGTTCTTC CASSQELAFNEQFF
few TRBJ1-1 TRBV5-5 . TGTGCCAGCAGCTTATTCGTGAACACTGAAGCTTTCTTT CASSLFVNTEAFF
many TRBJ2-4 TRBV7-8 TRBD2 TGTGCCAGCAGCCTGGGGACTATTCGCGGCGTGGTAGCCAAAAACATTCAGTACTTC CASSLGTIRGVVAKNIQYF
. TRBJ1-6 TRBV18 TRBD1 TGTGCCAGCTCACTCGCAGGGGGCCTTTCACCCCTCCACTTT CASSLAGGLSPLHF
. TRBJ2-3 TRBV29-1 TRBD2 TGCAGCGGATCGAGCGGGGGCCATAGCACAGATACGCAGTATTTT CSGSSGGHSTDTQYF
few TRBJ1-6 TRBV13 . TGTGCCAGCAGCTTAGGCAATCCGTCAGGCAGTTCACCCCTCCACTTT CASSLGNPSGSSPLHF
. TRBJ1-2 TRBV13 . TGTGCCAGCAGCCCACCATCACGGCTCGGCTACACCTTC CASSPPSRLGYTF
. TRBJ2-3 TRBV5-6 . TGTGCCAGCGGGGGTAAGGCAGGGGACCACGATAGCACAGATACGCAGTATTTT CASGGKAGDHDSTDTQYF
. TRBJ1-5 TRBV2 TRBD1 TGTGCCAGCGGAGGGACAGAAAGATACTATAGCAATCAGCCCCAGCATTTT CASGGTERYYSNQPQHF
few TRBJ1-2 TRBV27 . TGTGCCAGCAGCCTGGACAGAGCTAACTATGGCTACACCTTC CASSLDRANYGYTF
once TRBJ1-6 TRBV9 TRBD1 TGTGCCAGCAGCGACCGGGACAGAATGTCACCCCTCCACTTT CASSDRDRMSPLHF
few TRBJ2-6 TRBV5-1 . TGCGCCAGCAGCTTATCAACAATCTCTGGGGCCAACGTCCTGACTTTC CASSLSTISGANVLTF
few TRBJ1-2 TRBV6-1 TRBD1 TGTGCCAGCGGGGAACCGGGACAGGGCCTCTATGGCTACACCTTC CASGEPGQGLYGYTF
. TRBJ2-7 TRBV5-1 . TGCGCCAGCAGCTTGGGGGGGTTACTCCGAGACGAGCAGTACTTC CASSLGGLLRDEQYF
. TRBJ1-2 TRBV4-1 TRBD1 TGCGCCAGCAGCCAAGAGGGGACAGGGCTTAACTATGGCTACACCTTC CASSQEGTGLNYGYTF
. TRBJ1-6 TRBV14 . TGTGCCAGCAGCCAAGTCGGAGGCTATAATTCACCCCTCCACTTT CASSQVGGYNSPLHF